This T cell receptor (beta chain) was observed in a study of T cells in Graves' hyperthyroidism and ophthalmopathy. Study findings and constraints: Ophthalmopathy and stable hyperthyroidism were separated by a 13 V-J model.

Regions amplified from RNA transcripts were the TCR beta CDR3 regions. First-round RT-PCR of the TCR CDR3 relied on the HTBI primer set. TCRdb reprocessed the multiplex PCR reads via MiXCR and lists one record per CDR3 protein. The sample consists of some 360,000 distinct CDR3 sequences, 15% to 20% of them appearing once. CDR1 is SQVTM, CDR2 ANQGSEA, per germline. This CDR3 comprises 13 residues. At least ten counts were recorded for this clonotype. Its specificity is unknown. The junction and the germline gene differ at one end; a read error may be behind it. The chain uses TRBV29-1 and TRBJ1-2, with 8 bases lining up with TRBD1. The sample consisted of blood. This sequence originates from a woman aged 40 to 50 with Graves' ophthalmopathy. The CDR3 DNA follows: TGCAGCGTAGACAGGACAGGGTTGGATGGCTGCACCTTC. Protein: CSVDRTGLDGCTF.